Below are 7 T cell receptor beta chains sequenced from a single sample in a study of blood T cell repertoires in COVID-19. Data came from immunoSEQ multiplex PCR; TCRdb stores just in-frame clones and leaves some out. Of more than 250,000 clones in the sample, over 80% are singletons; the top ten hold about 4.3%. The specimen was peripheral blood. The receptors derive from a man in his 60s who had recovered from COVID-19.

The rearrangement joins TRBV4-1 to TRBJ2-7; 9 bases align to TRBD2. Germline loops: CDR1 MGHRA, CDR2 YSYEKL. The CDR3 has 14 residues. V was pared by 2 bases and J by 4 bases, with 3 bases of the junction left unmatched. DNA for the CDR3: TGCGCCAGCAGCCAACAGCGGGAGGTATACGAGCAGTACTTC. It codes for CASSQQREVYEQYF.

CDR3 in amino acids: CASSDPHRTVDTEAFF. The CDR3 region has the DNA TGTGCCAGCAGTGACCCCCACAGGACCGTCGACACTGAAGCTTTCTTT. The rearrangement links TRBV2 to TRBJ1-1; a weak D match, TRBD1 (5 bases). Germline CDR1 SNHLY, CDR2 FYNNEI. The CDR3 is made up of 16 amino acids. V was shortened by 3 bases and J by 3 bases, with 17 bases between the two germline ends.

The rearrangement joins TRBV7-3 to TRBJ2-1, with 10 bases identical to TRBD2. V was pared by 1 base and J by 4 bases, with 1 base of the junction left unmatched. CDR1 and CDR2 (germline): SGHTA, FQGTGA. The CDR3 is 15 amino acids. CDR3 DNA: TGTGCCAGCAGCTTAAGGACTAGCGGTTACAATGAGCAGTTCTTC. As protein: CASSLRTSGYNEQFF.

The rearrangement joins TRBV15 to TRBJ2-7; D might be TRBD1 (6 bases). Trimming pared 0 bases from V and 4 bases from J, leaving 10 bases between. CDR1 and CDR2 (germline): LNHNV, YYDKDF (reference sequence). This CDR3 is 14 amino acids long. CDR3 sequence (DNA): TGTGCCACCAGCAGAGATTTGGGGGCTTACGAGCAGTACTTC. Its protein is CATSRDLGAYEQYF. Full variable domain (rest looked up from reference TRBV15 and TRBJ2-7): DAMVIQNPRYQVTQFGKPVTLSCSQTLNHNVMYWYQQKSSQAPKLLFHYYDKDFNNEADTPDNFQSRRPNTSFCFLDIRSPGLGDTAMYLCATSRDLGAYEQYFGPGTRLTVT.

This clone was seen only once. CDR3 in DNA: TGTGCCAGCAGTCCTAGTAGGTCCCTGAACACCGGGGAGCTGTTTTTT. This encodes CASSPSRSLNTGELFF. The rearrangement uses TRBV28 and TRBJ2-2; D is uncertain. V lost 5 bases and J lost 1, with 14 bases in between. CDR1 MDHEN and CDR2 SYDVKM come from the germline V gene. The CDR3 loop spans 16 amino acids. Full variable domain (missing parts from reference TRBV28 and TRBJ2-2): DVKVTQSSRYLVKRTGEKVFLECVQDMDHENMFWYRQDPGLGLRLIYFSYDVKMKEKGDIPEGYSVSREKKERFSLILESASTNQTSMYLCASSPSRSLNTGELFFGEGSRLTVL.

This clone was detected only a few times. V is TRBV28 and J is TRBJ1-1, with D uncertain. CDR3 length: 12 residues. V was shortened by 2 bases and J by 5 bases, with 6 bases between the two germline ends. Germline CDR1 MDHEN, CDR2 SYDVKM. For the CDR3, the DNA is TGTGCCAGCAGTTTACCCGGGACTGAAGCTTTCTTT. Translation: CASSLPGTEAFF.

The chain combines TRBV2 with TRBJ1-4; 9 nucleotides line up with TRBD1. CDR3 size: 15 residues. Germline V lookup: CDR1 SNHLY, CDR2 FYNNEI. V gave up 9 bases and J gave up 12 bases; unmatched junction bases: 17. The CDR3 bases are TGTGCCAGTCACCCCGGGACAGGGAAATCTGTAGAACTGTTTTTT. Translated: CASHPGTGKSVELFF.